A single sample is the source of the 21 T cell receptor beta chains below, sequenced in a study of T cell clonotyping in hematopoietic cell transplantation. Clones were sequenced by immunoSEQ multiplex PCR, and TCRdb holds only the in-frame ones, with some missing. The data show roughly 3,800 clones, about three quarters seen once. The sample here was peripheral blood mononuclear cells, taken 100 days after allogeneic stem cell transplant. The receptor set was obtained from a male patient between 45 and 60 years old who had an allogeneic stem cell transplant from an unrelated donor, so the T cells may come from the graft donor. Some clones in this sample may be carry-over from other donors' samples.

This chain joins TRBV7-9 and TRBJ1-5, with 8 bases fitting TRBD1. CDR1 SEHNR and CDR2 FQNEAQ come from the germline V gene (reference sequence). The trim removed 0 bases at V and 0 bases at J, leaving 10 bases unmatched. The CDR3 loop spans 19 amino acids. The CDR3 DNA is TGTGCCAGCAGCTTAGCGATCAGACAGGGGAACCATAGCAATCAGCCCCAGCATTTT. Translating gives CASSLAIRQGNHSNQPQHF. Variable domain in full (rest from reference TRBV7-9 and TRBJ1-5): DTGVSQNPRHKITKRGQNVTFRCDPISEHNRLYWYRQTLGQGPEFLTYFQNEAQLEKSRLLSDRFSAERPKGSFSTLEIQRTEQGDSAMYLCASSLAIRQGNHSNQPQHFGDGTRLSIL.

Concerning this clone itself: The junction does not match germline at one end; this may be a read error. The rearrangement joins TRBV6-6 to TRBJ1-1, with D uncertain. CDR1 MNHNY and CDR2 SVGAGI come from the germline V gene (reference sequence). The CDR3 contains 15 residues. In DNA form, the CDR3 reads TGTGCCAGCAGTTACATCGCCGGGGAGAACACTGGAGCTTTCTTT. Translation gives CASSYIAGENTGAFF.

V and J are TRBV7-9 and TRBJ2-1; D unclear. The V end lost 5 bases, the J end lost 0 bases, and 11 bases lay between the germline ends. Germline assignment: CDR1 SEHNR and CDR2 FQNEAQ (reference sequence). CDR3 length equals 15 residues. The chain's CDR3 is CASSPVQSSYNEQFF. DNA of the CDR3: TGTGCCAGCAGCCCGGTTCAGAGCTCCTACAATGAGCAGTTCTTC.

J is TRBJ1-1 and V is TRBV9; D possibly corresponds to TRBD1 (6 bases). The ends were cut back, 0 bases at V and 0 bases at J, with 12 bases in the middle. Germline V gene data show CDR1 as SGDLS and CDR2 as YYNGEE. The CDR3 runs 16 residues. The CDR3 nucleotides read TGTGCCAGCAGCGTAGGGGGGAGGGGGATGAACACTGAAGCTTTCTTT. Translation gives CASSVGGRGMNTEAFF.

The rearrangement joins TRBV27 to TRBJ1-1, with a tentative D call TRBD1 (6 bases). Trimming removed 6 bases from V and 1 base from J, with 12 bases in between. Germline CDR1 and CDR2: MNHEY and SMNVEV (reference sequence). The CDR3 extends over 14 amino acids. CDR3 nucleotide sequence: TGTGCCAGCAGCCTCAGGGGTGCGAACACTGAAGCTTTCTTT. Its protein product is CASSLRGANTEAFF.

The chain recombines TRBV11-3 with TRBJ2-5; 7 nucleotides align to TRBD1. Unmatched junction bases numbered 6, after V lost 5 bases and J lost 3 bases. Germline V gives CDR1 SGHNT, CDR2 YENEEA. This CDR3 is built from 14 residues. CDR3 in amino acids: CASSQGTVEETQYF. The CDR3 DNA is TGTGCCAGCAGCCAAGGGACAGTCGAAGAGACCCAGTACTTC. Looking up the rest from reference TRBV11-3 and TRBJ2-5 gives the full variable domain: EAGVVQSPRYKIIEKKQPVAFWCNPISGHNTLYWYLQNLGQGPELLIRYENEEAVDDSQLPKDRFSAERLKGVDSTLKIQPAELGDSAVYLCASSQGTVEETQYFGPGTRLLVL.

This clone is termed large. This chain uses TRBV27 with TRBJ1-4, with 9 bases fitting TRBD1. There are 12 residues in the CDR3. Per germline, CDR1 MNHEY and CDR2 SMNVEV (reference sequence). Losses at the gene ends were 2 bases for V and 11 bases for J; bases not matched to a gene: 0. The DNA of the CDR3 is TGTGCCAGCAGTTTAGACAGGGGGAAACTGTTTTTT. Translating gives CASSLDRGKLFF.

The gene calls are TRBV6-5 and TRBJ2-2; D unresolved. V gave up 0 bases and J gave up 5 bases, with 10 bases separating them. Germline CDR1 and CDR2: MNHEY and SVGAGI. The CDR3 runs to 15 residues. CDR3 loop: CASSYSPIRTGELFF. The CDR3 coding sequence is TGTGCCAGCAGTTACTCGCCTATAAGGACCGGGGAGCTGTTTTTT.

The V and J genes are TRBV28 and TRBJ1-2; 7 bases match TRBD1. V was pared by 6 bases and J by 1 base, with 5 bases of the junction left unmatched. Germline assignment: CDR1 MDHEN and CDR2 SYDVKM. CDR3 size: 14 residues. CDR3 DNA sequence: TGTGCCAGCAGCCAGGACAGGTATAACTATGGCTACACCTTC. Encoded protein: CASSQDRYNYGYTF.

The V and J genes are TRBV5-1 and TRBJ2-7; weak D call: TRBD1 (6 bases). The germline V gene has CDR1 SGHRS and CDR2 YFSETQ. Trimming stripped 2 bases from V and 5 bases from J, with 17 bases between. The CDR3 loop spans 15 amino acids. The CDR3, as DNA: TGCGCCAGCAGCTTTGAGACAGGAGTATACCACGAGCAGTACTTC. Protein product: CASSFETGVYHEQYF.

This chain links TRBV5-4 with TRBJ1-6; possible D gene TRBD1, 5 bases. Germline loops: CDR1 SGHNT, CDR2 YYREEE (reference sequence). The V end lost 0 bases, the J end lost 7 bases, and 11 bases lay between the germline ends. The CDR3 consists of 15 residues. As DNA, the CDR3 is TGTGCCAGCAGCTTGGGAGGCGGGGGAAATTCACCCCTCCACTTT. Its translation is CASSLGGGGNSPLHF.

In DNA, the CDR3 is TGCAGCGTGATTTCCTTCGCGATTTCTGGGGCCAACGTCCTGACTTTC. Encoded protein: CSVISFAISGANVLTF. The genes are TRBV29-1 and TRBJ2-6; no definite D call. The CDR3 extends over 16 amino acids. Trimming cost V 6 bases and J 1 base, with 16 bases left between them. Germline CDR1 SQVTM, CDR2 ANQGSEA. Using reference TRBV29-1 and TRBJ2-6 for the parts outside the CDR3, the full variable domain is SAVISQKPSRDICQRGTSLTIQCQVDSQVTMMFWYRQQPGQSLTLIATANQGSEATYESGFVIDKFPISRPNLTFSTLTVSNMSPEDSSIYLCSVISFAISGANVLTFGAGSRLTVL.

This chain joins TRBV4-3 and TRBJ2-7; D assignment may be TRBD1 or TRBD2 (5 bases each). Trimming removed 0 bases from V and 2 bases from J, with 8 bases in between. The CDR3 sequence is 14 residues long. CDR1 is LGHNA and CDR2 is YSLEER in the germline V gene. Written as DNA, the CDR3 is TGCGCCAGCAGCCAAGACCAGGGACCCTACGAGCAGTACTTC. Its translation is CASSQDQGPYEQYF.

This clone appeared once. V and J are TRBV20-1 and TRBJ2-7; either TRBD1 or TRBD2 may supply D (5 bases each). The CDR3 is made up of 11 amino acids. With 5 bases removed from V and 6 bases from J, the gap between germline ends came to 11 bases. Germline V gene lookup returns CDR1 DFQATT and CDR2 SNEGSKA (reference sequence). The CDR3 reads CSALIGAEQYF. The CDR3 nucleotides read TGCAGTGCTTTGATCGGGGCCGAGCAGTACTTC.

The rearrangement uses TRBV4-1 and TRBJ1-5; TRBD1 aligns across 9 bases. The CDR3 length is 19 residues. CDR1 and CDR2 (germline): MGHRA, YSYEKL. Trimming took 3 bases from V and 0 from J; bases not matched to a gene: 12. In DNA form, the CDR3 reads TGCGCCAGCAGCCAGCTCTCTCCGGGACAGGGAATTAGCAATCAGCCCCAGCATTTT. It specifies CASSQLSPGQGISNQPQHF.

The chain joins TRBV4-1 to TRBJ2-5; either TRBD1 or TRBD2 may fit D (5 bases each). The CDR3 totals 15 residues. Looked up from germline, CDR1 is MGHRA and CDR2 is YSYEKL. Deletions cut 2 bases from V and 4 bases from J, with 14 bases between. As DNA, the CDR3 is TGCGCCAGCAGCCAAACCGGGACCTTATTAGAGACCCAGTACTTC. As protein: CASSQTGTLLETQYF.

This chain joins TRBV11-2 and TRBJ2-2; D call uncertain. Trimming removed 3 bases from V and 1 base from J, with 3 bases in between. The CDR3 consists of 13 residues. The germline CDR1 and CDR2 sequences are SGHAT and FQNNGV. CDR3 sequence (DNA): TGTGCCAGCAGCTTCTTGAACACCGGGGAGCTGTTTTTT. It encodes CASSFLNTGELFF.

In DNA, the CDR3 is TGTGCCAGCAGATCGTGGGCGGAGAATACTGAAGCTTTCTTT. Translating it yields CASRSWAENTEAFF. This chain links TRBV27 with TRBJ1-1, with unresolved D. This CDR3 has 14 amino acids. The V gene's germline CDR1 is MNHEY and CDR2 SMNVEV (reference sequence). The ends were cut back, 6 bases at V and 5 bases at J, with 16 bases in the middle.

This clone was counted a few times. The chain is built from TRBV27 and TRBJ2-2; D is perhaps TRBD1 or TRBD2 (6 bases each). The CDR3 has 12 amino acids. Trimming stripped 4 bases from V and 8 bases from J, with 8 bases between. Germline CDR1 MNHEY, CDR2 SMNVEV (reference sequence). In DNA form, the CDR3 reads TGTGCCAGCAGTTGGGGGGCAGGGGAGCTGTTTTTT. Translating it yields CASSWGAGELFF.

This chain uses TRBV6-1 with TRBJ1-5; D unresolved. The germline V gene has CDR1 MNHNS and CDR2 SASEGT. This CDR3 has 14 residues. Trimming left V 1 base short and J 5 bases short, with 9 bases between. The CDR3 sequence: CASSEVRVDQPQHF. CDR3 coding DNA: TGTGCCAGCAGTGAAGTGAGGGTGGATCAGCCCCAGCATTTT.

The genes are TRBV14 and TRBJ2-2; D gene unclear. The length of the CDR3 is 15 residues. V lost 4 bases to trimming and J lost 0 bases, with 9 bases between them. Germline values: CDR1 SGHDN, CDR2 FVKESK. CDR3: CASSPYYPNTGELFF. The CDR3 DNA reads TGTGCCAGCAGCCCCTACTACCCGAACACCGGGGAGCTGTTTTTT.